This TCR beta chain appears in the sequencing data of a study of spatial heterogeneity in lung cancer. Whole-study context: PBMC samples from follow-up, when available, were sequenced at a median of approximately 24 months post-resection.

From the 5' RACE reads, TCRdb called clonotypes with MiXCR, one entry per CDR3 protein. The sample records 50,000 or so distinct CDR3 sequences, about an eighth being singletons. In this sample, this clonotype turned up a few times. The germline CDR1 and CDR2 sequences are LNHDA and SQIVND (reference sequence). V was pared by 5 bases and J by 2 bases, with 5 bases of the junction left unmatched. There are 15 residues in the CDR3. The time point is: blood at routine non-recurrence follow-up after resection. The chain employs TRBV19 and TRBJ2-7; TRBD2 matches at 11 bases. This receptor was taken from a male donor with early-stage non-small cell lung cancer. This specimen consisted of PBMCs, obtained at follow-up. CDR3 sequence (DNA): TGTGCCAGTAGTCCGGGGACTAGCGGTACCTACGAGCAGTACTTC. It translates to CASSPGTSGTYEQYF.